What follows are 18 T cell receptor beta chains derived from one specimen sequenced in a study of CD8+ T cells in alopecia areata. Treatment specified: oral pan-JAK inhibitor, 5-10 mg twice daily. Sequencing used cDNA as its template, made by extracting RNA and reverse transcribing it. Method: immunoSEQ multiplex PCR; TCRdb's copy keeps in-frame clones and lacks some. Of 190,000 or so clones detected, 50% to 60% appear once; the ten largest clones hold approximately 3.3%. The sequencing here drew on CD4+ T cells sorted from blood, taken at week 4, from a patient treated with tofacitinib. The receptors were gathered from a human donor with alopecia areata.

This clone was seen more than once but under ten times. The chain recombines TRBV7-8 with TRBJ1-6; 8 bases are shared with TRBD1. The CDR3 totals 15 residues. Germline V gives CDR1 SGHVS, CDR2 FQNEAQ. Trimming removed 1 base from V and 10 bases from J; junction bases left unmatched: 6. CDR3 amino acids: CASSLDRGEDSPLHF. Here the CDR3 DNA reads TGTGCCAGCAGCTTAGACAGGGGGGAAGACTCACCCCTCCACTTT.

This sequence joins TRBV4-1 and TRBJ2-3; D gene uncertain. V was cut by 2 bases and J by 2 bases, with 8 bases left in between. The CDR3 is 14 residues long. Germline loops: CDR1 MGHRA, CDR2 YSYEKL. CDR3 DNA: TGCGCCAGCAGCCAACCCCTCTCCACAGATACGCAGTATTTT. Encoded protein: CASSQPLSTDTQYF.

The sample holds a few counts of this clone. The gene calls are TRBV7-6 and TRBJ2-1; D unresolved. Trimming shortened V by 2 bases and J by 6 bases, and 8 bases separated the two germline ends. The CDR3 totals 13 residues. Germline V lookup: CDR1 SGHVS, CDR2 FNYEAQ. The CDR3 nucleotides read TGTGCCAGCAGCTTAAGGTTGGGCAATGAGCAGTTCTTC. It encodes CASSLRLGNEQFF.

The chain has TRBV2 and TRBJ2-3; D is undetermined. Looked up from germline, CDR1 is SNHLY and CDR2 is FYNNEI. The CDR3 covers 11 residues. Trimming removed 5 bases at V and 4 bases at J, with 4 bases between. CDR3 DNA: TGTGCCAGCAGTCAGTCAGATACGCAGTATTTT. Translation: CASSQSDTQYF.

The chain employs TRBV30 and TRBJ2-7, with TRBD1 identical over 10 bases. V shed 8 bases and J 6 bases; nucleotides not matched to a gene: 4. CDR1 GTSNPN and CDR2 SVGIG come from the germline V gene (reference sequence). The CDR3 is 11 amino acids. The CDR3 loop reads CAGTGDREQYF. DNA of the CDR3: TGTGCCGGGACAGGGGATCGCGAGCAGTACTTC.

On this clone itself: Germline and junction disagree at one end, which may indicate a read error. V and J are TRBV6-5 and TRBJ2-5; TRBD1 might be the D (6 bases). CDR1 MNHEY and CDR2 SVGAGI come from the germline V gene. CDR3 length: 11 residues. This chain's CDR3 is CASGLRDTRYF. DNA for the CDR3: TGTGCCAGCGGACTCCGGGACACCCGGTACTTC.

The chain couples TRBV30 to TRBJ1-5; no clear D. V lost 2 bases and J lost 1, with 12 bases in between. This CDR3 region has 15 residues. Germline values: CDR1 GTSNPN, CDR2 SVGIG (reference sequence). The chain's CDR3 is CAWSSIGLSNQPQHF. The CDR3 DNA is TGTGCCTGGAGTTCTATAGGCCTAAGCAATCAGCCCCAGCATTTT.

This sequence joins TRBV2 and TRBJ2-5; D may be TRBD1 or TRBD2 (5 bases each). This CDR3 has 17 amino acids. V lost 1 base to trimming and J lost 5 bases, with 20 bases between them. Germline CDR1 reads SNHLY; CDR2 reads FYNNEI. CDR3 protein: CASSEVRETAPRETQYF. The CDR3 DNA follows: TGTGCCAGCAGTGAAGTGAGGGAGACAGCTCCGCGGGAGACCCAGTACTTC. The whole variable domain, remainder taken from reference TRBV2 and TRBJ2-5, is EPEVTQTPSHQVTQMGQEVILRCVPISNHLYFYWYRQILGQKVEFLVSFYNNEISEKSEIFDDQFSVERPDGSNFTLKIRSTKLEDSAMYFCASSEVRETAPRETQYFGPGTRLLVL.

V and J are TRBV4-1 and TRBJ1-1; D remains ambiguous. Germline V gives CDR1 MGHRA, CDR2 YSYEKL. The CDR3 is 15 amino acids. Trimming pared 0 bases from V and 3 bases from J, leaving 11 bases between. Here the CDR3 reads CASSQDRSRHTEAFF. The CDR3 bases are TGCGCCAGCAGCCAAGACAGGTCTAGGCACACTGAAGCTTTCTTT.

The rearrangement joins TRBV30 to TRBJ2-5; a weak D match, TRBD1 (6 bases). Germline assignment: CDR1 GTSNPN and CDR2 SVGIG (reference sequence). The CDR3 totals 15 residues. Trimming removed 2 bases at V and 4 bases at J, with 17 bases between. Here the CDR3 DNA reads TGTGCCTGGAGTCCCTTCCGGGACAAAGGAGAGACCCAGTACTTC. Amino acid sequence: CAWSPFRDKGETQYF.

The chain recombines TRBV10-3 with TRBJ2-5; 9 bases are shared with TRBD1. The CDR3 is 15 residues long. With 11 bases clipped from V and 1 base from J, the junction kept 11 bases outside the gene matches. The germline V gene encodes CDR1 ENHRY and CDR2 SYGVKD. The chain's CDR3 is CASAGDRGSQETQYF. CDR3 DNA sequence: TGTGCCTCCGCCGGTGACAGGGGGTCCCAAGAGACCCAGTACTTC.

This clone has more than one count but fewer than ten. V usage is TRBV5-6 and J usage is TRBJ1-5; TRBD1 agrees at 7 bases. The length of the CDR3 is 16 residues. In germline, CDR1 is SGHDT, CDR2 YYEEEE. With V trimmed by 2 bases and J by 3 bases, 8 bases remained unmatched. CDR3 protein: CASSFGTGQSNQPQHF. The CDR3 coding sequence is TGTGCCAGCAGCTTTGGCACGGGACAGTCCAATCAGCCCCAGCATTTT.

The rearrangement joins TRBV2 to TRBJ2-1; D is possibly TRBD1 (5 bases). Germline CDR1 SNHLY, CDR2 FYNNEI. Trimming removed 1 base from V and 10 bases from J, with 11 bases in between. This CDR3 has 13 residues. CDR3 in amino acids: CASSEEAHREQFF. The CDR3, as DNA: TGTGCCAGCAGTGAAGAGGCCCACAGGGAGCAGTTCTTC.

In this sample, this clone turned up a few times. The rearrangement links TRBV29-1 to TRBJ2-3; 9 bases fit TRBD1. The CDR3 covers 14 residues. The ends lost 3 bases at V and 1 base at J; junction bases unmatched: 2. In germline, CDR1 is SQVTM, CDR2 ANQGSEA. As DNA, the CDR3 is TGCAGCGTTGACCGGGACAGGGGCACAGATACGCAGTATTTT. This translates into CSVDRDRGTDTQYF.

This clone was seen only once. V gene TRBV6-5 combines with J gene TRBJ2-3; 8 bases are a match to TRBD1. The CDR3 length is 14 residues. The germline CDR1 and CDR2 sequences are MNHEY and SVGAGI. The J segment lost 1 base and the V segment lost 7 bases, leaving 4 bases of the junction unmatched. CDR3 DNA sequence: TGTGCCAGCACCGAGACAGGGGGCACAGATACGCAGTATTTT. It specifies CASTETGGTDTQYF.

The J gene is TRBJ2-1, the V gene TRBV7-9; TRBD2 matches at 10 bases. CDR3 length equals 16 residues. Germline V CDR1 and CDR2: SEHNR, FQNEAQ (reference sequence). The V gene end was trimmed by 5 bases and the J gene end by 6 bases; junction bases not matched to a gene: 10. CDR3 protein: CASSTPGLAGVNEQFF. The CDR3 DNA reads TGTGCCAGCAGCACCCCAGGGCTAGCGGGGGTCAATGAGCAGTTCTTC.

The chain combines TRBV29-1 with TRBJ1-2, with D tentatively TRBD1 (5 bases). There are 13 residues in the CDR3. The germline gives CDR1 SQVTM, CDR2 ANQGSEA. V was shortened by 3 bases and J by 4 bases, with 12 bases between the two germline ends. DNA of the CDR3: TGCAGCGTTGACGGGACTCCCCTCTATGGCTACACCTTC. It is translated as CSVDGTPLYGYTF.

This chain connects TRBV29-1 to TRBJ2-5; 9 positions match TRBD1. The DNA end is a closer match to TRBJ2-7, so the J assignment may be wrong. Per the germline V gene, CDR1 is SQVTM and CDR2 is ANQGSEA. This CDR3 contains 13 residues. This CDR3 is CSVARTGAYEQYF. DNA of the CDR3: TGCAGCGTCGCTCGGACAGGGGCGTACGAGCAGTACTTC.